This T cell receptor (beta chain) is drawn from a study of a mutant IDH1 vaccine in newly diagnosed glioma. The wider study: Patients received vaccination from 4-6 weeks after radiotherapy alone, or with temozolomide cycles. Study-level findings and limits: Variations in leading peripheral T cell clonotypes appeared to have no connection with pseudoprogression.

About this clone itself: No antigen is known for it.

The method was immunoSEQ multiplex PCR; TCRdb's version includes in-frame clones alone and lacks a portion of them. The sample lists fewer than 95,000 clones; 75% to 85% were seen once. CDR3 size: 15 residues. Losses at the gene ends were 4 bases for V and 0 bases for J; bases not matched to a gene: 3. Germline CDR1 reads KGHSH; CDR2 reads LQKENI. Regarding time point: week 47, end of study. With topical imiquimod, each dose of the vaccine consisted of 300 ug of mutant IDH1 20-mer peptide. Each of the donors came in with new WHO grade 3 or 4 astrocytomas that were IDH1-mutant and ATRX-lost. The input for sequencing was PBMCs, taken from a glioma patient whose treatment included an IDH1 peptide vaccine. The TCR originated in a middle-aged man with glioma. This chain links TRBV18 with TRBJ1-5, with 7 nucleotides matching TRBD1. CDR3 nucleotides: TGTGCCAGCTCACGGGACAGTCATAGCAATCAGCCCCAGCATTTT. It translates to CASSRDSHSNQPQHF.